The present T cell receptor (beta chain) was sequenced within a study of patients and donors after allogeneic stem cell transplantation. MiXCR, run by TCRdb on the RT-PCR reads, gives a single entry per CDR3 protein. The sample holds about 410,000 distinct CDR3 sequences, 16% seen once. The sample was blood, either unsorted or a sorted T cell fraction (not recorded which). This clonotype was obtained from a human donor who was either an allogeneic HSCT recipient or a stem cell or donor lymphocyte infusion donor (not recorded which). It is not recorded whose cells these are; they may come from a transplant donor.

Here the CDR3 reads CASSKSGRVQETQYF. DNA of the CDR3: TGCGCCAGCAGTAAAAGCGGGAGAGTGCAAGAGACCCAGTACTTC. The chain has TRBV5-1 and TRBJ2-5, with 8 nucleotides matching TRBD2. The CDR3 runs 15 residues. The ends lost 5 bases at V and 2 bases at J; junction bases unmatched: 8. The germline V gene has CDR1 SGHRS and CDR2 YFSETQ.